Following are 12 T cell receptor beta chains from one sample sequenced in a study of blood T cell repertoires in COVID-19. Profiling relied on immunoSEQ multiplex PCR, and the TCRdb table lists in-frame clones only, not all of them. The sample holds roughly 120,000 clones, roughly four fifths seen once. Sequencing was done on a sample of peripheral blood. These receptor sequences come from a human donor in a cohort sampled during active COVID-19.

This sequence joins TRBV10-3 and TRBJ1-4; TRBD1 aligns across 8 bases. The germline gives CDR1 ENHRY, CDR2 SYGVKD. This CDR3 has 15 residues. The ends lost 6 bases at V and 5 bases at J; junction bases unmatched: 8. The CDR3: CAISRDRGKNEKLFF. The DNA of the CDR3 is TGTGCCATCAGCCGCGACAGGGGAAAAAATGAAAAACTGTTTTTT.

The chain is built from TRBV6-2 or TRBV6-3 and TRBJ2-7; no definite D call. CDR1 and CDR2 (germline): MNHEY, SVGEGT. The CDR3 covers 11 residues. V was cut by 5 bases and J by 3 bases, with 5 bases left in between. The CDR3 nucleotides read TGTGCCAGCAGTCAGTTCTACGAGCAGTACTTC. It translates to CASSQFYEQYF.

This chain uses TRBV27 with TRBJ2-6; tentative D call: TRBD2 (5 bases). Deletions cut 2 bases from V and 0 bases from J, with 17 bases between. The CDR3 is 19 amino acids. The germline V gene has CDR1 MNHEY and CDR2 SMNVEV (reference sequence). The CDR3 reads CASSLSPPPGYSGANVLTF. CDR3 bases: TGTGCCAGCAGTTTAAGTCCCCCCCCGGGGTACTCTGGGGCCAACGTCCTGACTTTC.

The gene calls are TRBV30 and TRBJ1-6; the match to TRBD1 covers 8 bases. Germline V gene data show CDR1 as GTSNPN and CDR2 as SVGIG (reference sequence). The CDR3 has 15 amino acids. Trimming cost V 1 base and J 7 bases; bases outside gene matches: 6. The DNA for the CDR3 is TGTGCCTGGAGTGCGAAGACAGGGGCCAATTCACCCCTCCACTTT. It codes for CAWSAKTGANSPLHF. The complete variable domain, with remaining parts taken from reference TRBV30 and TRBJ1-6, reads SQTIHQWPATLVQPVGSPLSLECTVEGTSNPNLYWYRQAAGRGLQLLFYSVGIGQISSEVPQNLSASRPQDRQFILSSKKLLLSDSGFYLCAWSAKTGANSPLHFGNGTRLTVT.

V gene TRBV2 combines with J gene TRBJ1-1; a weak D match, TRBD1 (6 bases). Germline CDR1 SNHLY, CDR2 FYNNEI. Trimming removed 6 bases at V and 1 base at J, with 12 bases between. The CDR3 consists of 14 residues. DNA of the CDR3: TGTGCCAGCAGGGGGACATACCCGAACACTGAAGCTTTCTTT. Translating gives CASRGTYPNTEAFF.

The J gene is TRBJ2-7, the V gene TRBV5-1; D gene uncertain. This CDR3 is 15 amino acids long. Per the germline V gene, CDR1 is SGHRS and CDR2 is YFSETQ. V was pared by 4 bases and J by 3 bases, with 17 bases between. The CDR3 DNA reads TGCGCCAGCAGCCTGGGCGAGTCCTTCCTCTACGAGCAGTACTTC. This encodes CASSLGESFLYEQYF.

The V gene is TRBV21-1, the J gene TRBJ2-1; TRBD2, the table's D call, lacks a check against the DNA. TRBV21-1 is a listed pseudogene. There are 16 residues in the CDR3. CDR3 protein: CASSKWGGDSYNEQFF. CDR3 coding DNA: TGTGCCAGCAGCAAATGGGGAGGAGACTCCTACAATGAGCAGTTCTTC.

In the case of this clone: One end of the junction does not line up with germline, which may come from a read error. V and J are TRBV13 and TRBJ2-7; D could derive from TRBD1 or TRBD2 (5 bases each). The CDR3 spans 15 residues. In germline, CDR1 is PRHDT, CDR2 FYEKMQ (reference sequence). The CDR3 DNA follows: TGTGCCAGCAGCGTAGGGGACCCCGGGGTCTACGAGCAGTACTTC. This gives the protein CASSVGDPGVYEQYF. Supplemented by reference TRBV13 and TRBJ2-7, the full variable domain reads AAGVIQSPRHLIKEKRETATLKCYPIPRHDTVYWYQQGPGQDPQFLISFYEKMQSDKGSIPDRFSAQQFSDYHSELNMSSLELGDSALYFCASSVGDPGVYEQYFGPGTRLTVT.

The chain joins TRBV7-8 to TRBJ2-7; 8 nucleotides align to TRBD2. This CDR3 is built from 16 residues. In germline, CDR1 is SGHVS, CDR2 FQNEAQ. The junction had 6 bases not matched to a gene; V was cut back by 1 base and J by 1 base. The CDR3 spells CASSLGPGLGSYEQYF. As DNA, the CDR3 is TGTGCCAGCAGCTTAGGACCGGGACTAGGTTCCTACGAGCAGTACTTC.

The V call is TRBV6-2 or TRBV6-3, the J call TRBJ2-7, with 8 bases fitting TRBD1. V shed 5 bases and J 12 bases; nucleotides not matched to a gene: 18. The CDR3 runs to 15 residues. Germline values: CDR1 MNHEY, CDR2 SVGEGT. Here the CDR3 DNA reads TGTGCCAGCAGTACTAGACAGGGGATGGTCGCGAAGGGGTACTTC. Amino acid sequence: CASSTRQGMVAKGYF.

The chain recombines TRBV2 with TRBJ2-7, with TRBD1 matching over 9 bases. The CDR3 consists of 14 residues. Germline values: CDR1 SNHLY, CDR2 FYNNEI. J gave up 3 bases and V 8 bases, and 8 bases lay outside the gene matches. CDR3 coding DNA: TGTGCCAGCGGACAGGGGCAAACAAGCTACGAGCAGTACTTC. It translates to CASGQGQTSYEQYF.

J is TRBJ2-7 and V is TRBV6-6, with 11 bases matching TRBD1. The germline CDR1 and CDR2 sequences are MNHNY and SVGAGI (reference sequence). V shed 2 bases and J 5 bases; nucleotides not matched to a gene: 5. The length of the CDR3 is 15 residues. This CDR3 reads CASSYGQGAGNEQYF. The CDR3 DNA reads TGTGCCAGCAGTTACGGACAGGGGGCGGGCAACGAGCAGTACTTC.